The 12 T cell receptor beta chains in this list originate from one sample, sequenced in a study of preoperative IRX-2 immunotherapy in early breast cancer. TCRdb keeps only in-frame clones here, not all; method: immunoSEQ multiplex PCR. The sample holds about 23,000 clones, 85% to 90% seen once. This sample's treatment: preoperative locoregional IRX-2 cytokine immunotherapy. Sequences were derived from tumor tissue, sampled after IRX-2 immunotherapy. These receptors originate from a human donor with breast cancer.

The chain has TRBV2 and TRBJ1-1, with D unresolved. V was clipped by 6 bases and J by 6 bases, with 14 bases between them. CDR1 SNHLY and CDR2 FYNNEI come from the germline V gene. This CDR3 spans 13 amino acids. The CDR3 sequence: CASSLTARPEAFF. The CDR3 region has the DNA TGTGCCAGCAGCTTAACAGCCCGCCCTGAAGCTTTCTTT.

The chain recombines TRBV10-1 with TRBJ2-7, with 11 bases matching TRBD2. Germline loops: CDR1 WNHNN, CDR2 SYGVQD (reference sequence). V shed 6 bases and J 2 bases; nucleotides not matched to a gene: 3. This CDR3 is 14 amino acids long. Here the CDR3 DNA reads TGCGCCAGCAGCCAACTAGCGGGGGCCTACGAGCAGTACTTC. Translating it yields CASSQLAGAYEQYF.

The V call is TRBV27, the J call TRBJ2-2; 10 bases agree with TRBD2. With 6 bases clipped from V and 0 bases from J, the junction kept 1 base outside the gene matches. The germline gives CDR1 MNHEY, CDR2 SMNVEV (reference sequence). The CDR3 length is 15 residues. The CDR3 reads CASRLAGPNTGELFF. In DNA, the CDR3 is TGTGCCAGCAGACTAGCGGGACCGAACACCGGGGAGCTGTTTTTT.

The chain recombines TRBV9 with TRBJ2-5; TRBD2 matches 13 bases. The V segment lost 0 bases and the J segment 5 bases; nucleotides outside the gene matches: 7. CDR1 and CDR2 (germline): SGDLS, YYNGEE. The CDR3 length is 17 residues. CDR3 bases: TGTGCCAGCAGCGTAGACACTAGCGGGGGGGCCCTGGAGACCCAGTACTTC. Its translation is CASSVDTSGGALETQYF.

As DNA, the CDR3 is TGTGCCAGCAGTGGACTAAACAGGGGCGAGCAGTACTTC. It is translated as CASSGLNRGEQYF. The chain couples TRBV2 to TRBJ2-7, with 7 bases fitting TRBD1. There are 13 residues in the CDR3. Trimming cost V 4 bases and J 6 bases; bases outside gene matches: 6. The germline gives CDR1 SNHLY, CDR2 FYNNEI.

This chain uses TRBV18 with TRBJ2-7; 10 nucleotides align to TRBD2. Germline loops: CDR1 KGHSH, CDR2 LQKENI. CDR3 length equals 14 residues. After removal of 3 bases from V and 3 bases from J, the junction contained 2 bases not matched to a gene. The CDR3 is CASSPEREGYEQYF. Written as DNA, the CDR3 is TGTGCCAGCTCACCCGAGCGGGAGGGCTACGAGCAGTACTTC.

This clone was recorded only once. V gene TRBV18 combines with J gene TRBJ1-3; no firm D call. The length of the CDR3 is 15 residues. V lost 1 base, J lost 0 bases, and 7 bases lay in between. Looked up from germline, CDR1 is KGHSH and CDR2 is LQKENI. In DNA form, the CDR3 reads TGTGCCAGCTCACCACTCGGCACCTCTGGAAACACCATATATTTT. This sequence encodes CASSPLGTSGNTIYF.

The gene calls are TRBV2 and TRBJ2-7, with 7 bases fitting TRBD2. In germline, CDR1 is SNHLY, CDR2 FYNNEI. This CDR3 is built from 13 residues. V shed 4 bases, J shed 7 bases, and the junction held 7 bases outside the gene matches. The CDR3 DNA reads TGTGCCAGCAGTGGGGTCGTGGGGGGGGAGCAGTACTTC. Translated: CASSGVVGGEQYF.

The chain carries TRBV2 and TRBJ1-1; D remains unclear. Deletions cut 10 bases from V and 0 bases from J, with 12 bases between. The CDR3 is made up of 13 amino acids. Per germline, CDR1 SNHLY and CDR2 FYNNEI. The CDR3 DNA sequence: TGTGCCACCCGAGTCGATCTGAACACTGAAGCTTTCTTT. It codes for CATRVDLNTEAFF.

This chain connects TRBV18 to TRBJ2-1, with 8 bases matching TRBD2. The CDR3 sequence is 18 residues long. V trimming: 3 bases; J trimming: 0 bases; junction bases outside the gene matches: 10. Germline V gene sequence: CDR1 KGHSH, CDR2 LQKENI. CDR3: CASSPPAGAPSSYNEQFF. The CDR3 DNA sequence: TGTGCCAGCTCACCTCCAGCGGGGGCCCCGAGCTCCTACAATGAGCAGTTCTTC.

The J gene is TRBJ1-1, the V gene TRBV5-1; D is perhaps TRBD1 (5 bases). The germline CDR1 and CDR2 sequences are SGHRS and YFSETQ. This CDR3 is 13 amino acids long. V lost 0 bases and J 12 bases, leaving 15 bases between the germline ends. The CDR3 here is CASSLEVSGESFF. CDR3 sequence (DNA): TGCGCCAGCAGCTTGGAAGTTTCGGGGGAGTCTTTCTTT. Based on the CDR3 plus reference TRBV5-1 and TRBJ1-1, the full variable domain is KAGVTQTPRYLIKTRGQQVTLSCSPISGHRSVSWYQQTPGQGLQFLFEYFSETQRNKGNFPGRFSGRQFSNSRSEMNVSTLELGDSALYLCASSLEVSGESFFGQGTRLTVV.

The J gene is TRBJ2-3, the V gene TRBV19; D remains ambiguous. The V gene's germline CDR1 is LNHDA and CDR2 SQIVND (reference sequence). Trimming left V 5 bases short and J 2 bases short, with 14 bases between. The CDR3 covers 15 residues. CDR3 residues: CASSYEASYTDTQYF. CDR3 DNA sequence: TGTGCCAGTAGTTATGAGGCGTCTTACACAGATACGCAGTATTTT. The entire variable domain, with the rest obtained from reference TRBV19 and TRBJ2-3, is as follows: DGGITQSPKYLFRKEGQNVTLSCEQNLNHDAMYWYRQDPGQGLRLIYYSQIVNDFQKGDIAEGYSVSREKKESFPLTVTSAQKNPTAFYLCASSYEASYTDTQYFGPGTRLTVL.